This T cell receptor beta chain was documented in a study of OX40 agonist ivuxolimab in advanced cancers. The study, taken as a whole, reports: Expanded clones belonging to CD8+ T cells outnumbered, on average, those of CD4+. Not determined was the antigen specificity of the expanded peripheral T cells.

This table comes from immunoSEQ multiplex PCR, and its TCRdb copy is limited to in-frame clones, with some not included. Of about 46,000 clones listed, 85% to 90% are singletons. On this clone: Its antigen is unknown.

Looked up from germline, CDR1 is SEHNR and CDR2 is FQNEAQ (reference sequence). The CDR3 contains 14 residues. V was clipped by 5 bases and J by 5 bases, with 15 bases between them. This receptor was identified in an adult with an advanced solid tumor such as melanoma, head and neck, liver or kidney cancer. This sample comprised CD4+ or CD8+ T cells sorted from blood, obtained in a trial of the OX40 agonist ivuxolimab. The V gene is TRBV7-9, the J gene TRBJ2-5; D is undetermined. The DNA of the CDR3 is TGTGCCAGCAGCCCCCAGTTCCCCTGGGAGACCCAGTACTTC. As protein: CASSPQFPWETQYF.